This entry concerns a single T cell receptor beta chain. Its antigen is unknown. At one end, the junction sequence differs from germline, possibly due to a read error. Different DNA sequences within this sample yield the same CDR3. This entry belongs to a study of cytomegalovirus exposure and HLA in healthy donors. CDR3 length: 14 amino acids. CDR1 and CDR2 from the germline V gene are MDHEN and SYDVKM. Findings and caveats of the study: Apparent HLA restriction characterized most CMV-associated TCR beta chains in a later analysis. The listing of roughly 160 TCR beta chains classed them as cytomegalovirus-associated. A later analysis reported that several of the most significant clusters appeared to be linked to common viral pathogens, among them Epstein-Barr virus.

The primer mix had 60 Vbeta and 13 Jbeta primers. Only in-frame clones appear in the TCRdb table, and some are missing; sequencing was by immunoSEQ multiplex PCR. Seen here are 75,000 to 95,000 clones, 60% to 80% observed once, and the top ten hold 3% to 3.5%. This clonotype originated in a man in his fifties or sixties in good health and CMV-seronegative. The sequenced sample consisted of PBMCs. The chain employs TRBV28 and TRBJ1-1; TRBD1 agrees at 7 bases. This CDR3 is CASSKGGSWTEAFF. The CDR3 region has the DNA TGTGCCAGCAGTAAAGGGGGCAGTTGGACTGAGGCTTTCTTT.